This TCR beta chain was sequenced for a study of T cell changes during pregnancy in multiple sclerosis. V was trimmed by 1 base and J by 3 bases, leaving 10 bases between them. The CDR3 length is 15 residues. Germline V gives CDR1 SNHLY, CDR2 FYNNEI. Method: immunoSEQ multiplex PCR; TCRdb's copy keeps in-frame clones and lacks some. This table holds approximately 41,000 clones, approximately 94% found once. The rearrangement links TRBV2 to TRBJ1-3, with TRBD1 as a possible D gene (5 bases). This material consisted of CD4+ T cells from peripheral blood mononuclear cells, taken in the second trimester of pregnancy. The TCR originated in a female donor with multiple sclerosis, enrolled in a pregnancy study. The CDR3 DNA sequence: TGTGCCAGCAGTGAAGAATCAGGGAATGGAAACACCATATATTTT. This sequence encodes CASSEESGNGNTIYF.